The 30 T cell receptor beta chains below all came from one sample that was sequenced in a study of radiation and T cells in renal cell carcinoma. The data were produced by immunoSEQ multiplex PCR, yet TCRdb's version contains in-frame clones alone and is incomplete. The sample yields more than 120,000 clones, around nine tenths seen once. Time point reported: blood 4 weeks post-SBRT, at nephrectomy. Documented treatment: 15 Gy SBRT to primary tumor, nephrectomy 4 weeks later. This specimen consisted of blood, obtained from a patient whose treatment included radiotherapy and nephrectomy. The receptors originated from a woman aged 50 to 60 with renal cell carcinoma.

This clone was counted between two and nine times. The chain has TRBV4-2 and TRBJ1-3, with D maybe TRBD1 (5 bases). The germline gives CDR1 LGHNA, CDR2 YNFKEQ. Trimming took off 4 bases at V and 0 bases at J, with 13 bases between the two ends. The CDR3 totals 16 residues. In nucleotides, the CDR3 is TGTGCCAGCAGCCGGGACCTAACTAACTCTGGAAACACCATATATTTT. Translation gives CASSRDLTNSGNTIYF.

This chain joins TRBV6-5 and TRBJ1-1; D is uncertain. This CDR3 has 13 residues. Germline CDR1 reads MNHEY; CDR2 reads SVGAGI. Trimming shortened V by 0 bases and J by 6 bases, and 8 bases separated the two germline ends. CDR3 residues: CASSYSGRAEAFF. CDR3 sequence (DNA): TGTGCCAGCAGTTACTCGGGTAGGGCTGAAGCTTTCTTT.

This clone was recorded once. V is TRBV19 and J is TRBJ1-3, with D uncertain. Germline loops: CDR1 LNHDA, CDR2 SQIVND (reference sequence). This CDR3 has 14 amino acids. V shed 7 bases and J shed 4 bases, with 14 bases lying between them. CDR3: CASTLDRLGNTIYF. DNA for the CDR3: TGTGCCAGTACTTTGGATCGATTAGGAAACACCATATATTTT.

The chain combines TRBV7-3 with TRBJ2-1; D not certain. The germline V gene encodes CDR1 SGHTA and CDR2 FQGTGA. The ends were cut back, 2 bases at V and 5 bases at J, with 7 bases in the middle. This CDR3 has 13 residues. CDR3 in amino acids: CASSLLGDNEQFF. DNA for the CDR3: TGTGCCAGCAGCTTACTGGGCGACAATGAGCAGTTCTTC. The variable domain in full, completed from reference TRBV7-3 and TRBJ2-1, reads GAGVSQTPSNKVTEKGKYVELRCDPISGHTALYWYRQSLGQGPEFLIYFQGTGAADDSGLPNDRFFAVRPEGSVSTLKIQRTERGDSAVYLCASSLLGDNEQFFGPGTRLTVL.

The genes are TRBV5-1 and TRBJ2-3; perhaps D is TRBD1 or TRBD2 (5 bases each). Looked up from germline, CDR1 is SGHRS and CDR2 is YFSETQ. With 2 bases removed from V and 9 bases from J, the gap between germline ends came to 19 bases. The CDR3 totals 15 residues. CDR3 DNA sequence: TGCGCCAGCAGCTTAGGAGGTGGGGGTCCAGTCACGCAGTATTTT. As protein: CASSLGGGGPVTQYF.

This clone was observed once. This sequence joins TRBV27 and TRBJ2-7; D is unresolved. This CDR3 has 13 amino acids. V was cut by 9 bases and J by 5 bases, with 17 bases left in between. Germline V gene lookup returns CDR1 MNHEY and CDR2 SMNVEV (reference sequence). CDR3 region: CARAARGINEQYF. In nucleotides, the CDR3 is TGTGCCAGGGCGGCCCGAGGAATTAACGAGCAGTACTTC.

The chain combines TRBV2 with TRBJ2-1, with D perhaps TRBD1 (6 bases). V was cut by 4 bases and J by 6 bases, with 13 bases left in between. This CDR3 is 14 amino acids long. Germline CDR1 SNHLY, CDR2 FYNNEI. The CDR3 loop reads CASSVDSFANEQFF. The CDR3 DNA follows: TGTGCCAGCAGTGTGGACAGTTTCGCCAATGAGCAGTTCTTC.

The chain joins TRBV7-2 to TRBJ1-1, with D possibly being TRBD1 (5 bases). CDR1 and CDR2 (germline): SGHTA, FQGNSA. V lost 1 base, J lost 5 bases, and 17 bases lay in between. The CDR3 contains 16 residues. The CDR3 DNA follows: TGTGCCAGCAGCTTAGTCCCCGGGGCGGAGGGTACTGAAGCTTTCTTT. Translated, it gives CASSLVPGAEGTEAFF.

The chain couples TRBV19 to TRBJ1-2, with no clear D. Trimming removed 5 bases at V and 6 bases at J, with 16 bases between. CDR3 length: 14 amino acids. Germline values: CDR1 LNHDA, CDR2 SQIVND (reference sequence). Here the CDR3 DNA reads TGTGCCAGTAGTGGCCAGCAGTCACGGAATGGCTACACCTTC. Protein sequence: CASSGQQSRNGYTF. The whole variable domain, filled in from reference TRBV19 and TRBJ1-2, reads DGGITQSPKYLFRKEGQNVTLSCEQNLNHDAMYWYRQDPGQGLRLIYYSQIVNDFQKGDIAEGYSVSREKKESFPLTVTSAQKNPTAFYLCASSGQQSRNGYTFGSGTRLTVV.

The J gene is TRBJ2-3, the V gene TRBV2; tentative D call: TRBD2 (6 bases). In germline, CDR1 is SNHLY, CDR2 FYNNEI. V was trimmed by 7 bases and J by 0 bases, leaving 14 bases between them. This CDR3 spans 15 amino acids. The CDR3 DNA sequence: TGTGCCAGCACCGGACTACCTCGGAGCACAGATACGCAGTATTTT. Translation: CASTGLPRSTDTQYF.

This clone turned up a few times. The chain carries TRBV19 and TRBJ1-5; weak D call: TRBD1 (5 bases). CDR1 and CDR2 (germline): LNHDA, SQIVND (reference sequence). The CDR3 loop spans 13 amino acids. Deletions cut 3 bases from V and 8 bases from J, with 11 bases between. CDR3: CASSIRGREPQHF. The CDR3 coding sequence is TGTGCCAGTAGTATCAGAGGCAGGGAGCCCCAGCATTTT.

This clone was observed a single time. This chain links TRBV6-5 with TRBJ1-1; 8 bases agree with TRBD1. Trimming cost V 6 bases and J 7 bases; bases outside gene matches: 10. Germline lookup yields CDR1 MNHEY and CDR2 SVGAGI. The CDR3 runs 14 residues. CDR3 sequence: CASSTDREAGEAFF. CDR3 nucleotide sequence: TGTGCCAGCAGCACGGACAGGGAGGCGGGTGAAGCTTTCTTT.

This sequence joins TRBV4-3 and TRBJ2-2; D is perhaps TRBD2 (6 bases). V was trimmed by 3 bases and J by 7 bases, leaving 15 bases between them. This CDR3 has 15 residues. Germline V gene data show CDR1 as LGHNA and CDR2 as YSLEER. CDR3 residues: CASSHLGTPDGELFF. The CDR3 DNA is TGCGCCAGCAGCCATCTCGGGACTCCTGACGGGGAGCTGTTTTTT.

The genes are TRBV5-4 and TRBJ2-3; the D gene is possibly TRBD1 (5 bases). Germline V gives CDR1 SGHNT, CDR2 YYREEE (reference sequence). This CDR3 has 15 residues. V lost 0 bases, J lost 5 bases, and 13 bases lay in between. The CDR3 nucleotides read TGTGCCAGCAGCTTGGATCAAGGGGCAATAGATACGCAGTATTTT. Translated, it gives CASSLDQGAIDTQYF. The full variable domain, rest sourced from reference TRBV5-4 and TRBJ2-3, is ETGVTQSPTHLIKTRGQQVTLRCSSQSGHNTVSWYQQALGQGPQFIFQYYREEENGRGNFPPRFSGLQFPNYSSELNVNALELDDSALYLCASSLDQGAIDTQYFGPGTRLTVL.

This clone turned up a few times. The rearrangement links TRBV5-1 to TRBJ1-2; 7 positions match TRBD1. With V trimmed by 4 bases and J by 8 bases, 8 bases remained unmatched. Looked up from germline, CDR1 is SGHRS and CDR2 is YFSETQ. The CDR3 runs 13 residues. The CDR3 loop reads CASSIGQEDGYTF. The CDR3 DNA reads as TGCGCCAGCAGCATCGGACAGGAAGACGGCTACACCTTC.

The chain links TRBV29-1 to TRBJ2-7; 7 positions match TRBD1. CDR1 and CDR2 from the germline V gene are SQVTM and ANQGSEA. This CDR3 spans 12 amino acids. Unmatched junction bases numbered 1, after V lost 4 bases and J lost 1 base. The CDR3 DNA follows: TGCAGCGTTGCGACAGGGTCCTACGAGCAGTACTTC. Translation: CSVATGSYEQYF.

This chain connects TRBV27 to TRBJ2-3; TRBD2 matches 12 bases. Trimming cost V 3 bases and J 9 bases; bases outside gene matches: 10. Germline lookup yields CDR1 MNHEY and CDR2 SMNVEV (reference sequence). The CDR3 is 16 residues long. CDR3 amino acids: CASSFGARLAGDTQYF. The CDR3 nucleotides read TGTGCCAGCAGTTTTGGTGCACGACTAGCGGGAGACACGCAGTATTTT.

This rearrangement joins TRBV30 to TRBJ1-1, with a weak D call TRBD1 (5 bases). The V and J ends lost 8 bases and 3 bases respectively, with 13 bases between them. This CDR3 contains 12 residues. Germline CDR1 reads GTSNPN; CDR2 reads SVGIG (reference sequence). The DNA for the CDR3 is TGTGCCCTAACGGGGGGGGACACTGAAGCTTTCTTT. This gives the protein CALTGGDTEAFF. Complete variable domain (other parts from reference TRBV30 and TRBJ1-1): SQTIHQWPATLVQPVGSPLSLECTVEGTSNPNLYWYRQAAGRGLQLLFYSVGIGQISSEVPQNLSASRPQDRQFILSSKKLLLSDSGFYLCALTGGDTEAFFGQGTRLTVV.

The chain uses TRBV6-5 and TRBJ2-5, with D uncertain. Germline V gene lookup returns CDR1 MNHEY and CDR2 SVGAGI. Trimming pared 2 bases from V and 3 bases from J, leaving 7 bases between. The CDR3 runs 13 residues. CDR3 coding DNA: TGTGCCAGCAGTTACAACGCCGAAGAGACCCAGTACTTC. Residues: CASSYNAEETQYF.

The rearrangement joins TRBV6-5 to TRBJ1-2; maybe TRBD1 (5 bases). The germline CDR1 and CDR2 sequences are MNHEY and SVGAGI. The CDR3 loop spans 15 amino acids. The V end lost 2 bases, the J end lost 2 bases, and 12 bases lay between the germline ends. CDR3 loop: CASSYAGQGNYGYTF. CDR3 DNA: TGTGCCAGCAGTTACGCAGGGCAGGGAAACTATGGCTACACCTTC.

The rearrangement uses TRBV28 and TRBJ1-2; no clear D gene. The germline gives CDR1 MDHEN, CDR2 SYDVKM. Trimming removed 8 bases at V and 0 bases at J, with 4 bases between. The CDR3 extends over 11 amino acids. CDR3 nucleotide sequence: TGTGCCAGCTACTCTAACTATGGCTACACCTTC. Its translation is CASYSNYGYTF.

In this sample, this clone turned up a few times. This rearrangement joins TRBV2 to TRBJ2-4; D gene ambiguous. The CDR3 consists of 14 residues. Trimming cost V 5 bases and J 0 bases, with 8 bases left between them. Germline CDR1 reads SNHLY; CDR2 reads FYNNEI. The CDR3 loop is CASSRGIAKNIQYF. CDR3 in DNA: TGTGCCAGCAGTCGTGGGATAGCCAAAAACATTCAGTACTTC.

This rearrangement joins TRBV11-3 to TRBJ2-2, with D uncertain. The CDR3 runs to 12 residues. Germline V gene data show CDR1 as SGHNT and CDR2 as YENEEA. V lost 5 bases and J lost 4, with 5 bases in between. CDR3 amino acids: CASSTITGELFF. The CDR3 DNA reads as TGTGCCAGCAGCACAATCACCGGGGAGCTGTTTTTT.

This rearrangement joins TRBV7-6 to TRBJ1-5, with 8 bases identical to TRBD1. The V gene's germline CDR1 is SGHVS and CDR2 FNYEAQ. The ends lost 5 bases at V and 1 base at J; junction bases unmatched: 10. The CDR3 extends over 17 amino acids. CDR3 sequence: CASSPGAGQVSNQPQHF. Here the CDR3 DNA reads TGTGCCAGCAGCCCGGGCGCGGGACAGGTCAGCAATCAGCCCCAGCATTTT.

The chain combines TRBV6-5 with TRBJ1-2, with D possibly TRBD1 on 5 matching bases. The CDR3 loop spans 16 amino acids. The germline CDR1 and CDR2 sequences are MNHEY and SVGAGI. V lost 2 bases, J lost 4 bases, and 17 bases lay in between. The CDR3 protein is CASSYRRVSDLYGYTF. DNA of the CDR3: TGTGCCAGCAGTTACCGCAGGGTTTCAGACCTCTATGGCTACACCTTC.

The chain couples TRBV28 to TRBJ1-2; D remains unclear. CDR3 length equals 15 residues. V was pared by 3 bases and J by 5 bases, with 16 bases between. The germline CDR1 and CDR2 sequences are MDHEN and SYDVKM. This chain's CDR3 is CASSFPRGRTYGYTF. For the CDR3, the DNA is TGTGCCAGCAGTTTTCCCCGCGGGCGAACATATGGCTACACCTTC.

The chain carries TRBV5-6 and TRBJ2-1; TRBD2 aligns across 13 bases. Germline values: CDR1 SGHDT, CDR2 YYEEEE. The junction had 4 bases not matched to a gene; V was cut back by 4 bases and J by 6 bases. This CDR3 is built from 15 residues. The CDR3: CASSTWTSGSNEQFF. The CDR3 DNA follows: TGTGCCAGCAGCACCTGGACTAGCGGGAGCAATGAGCAGTTCTTC.

The V and J genes are TRBV6-5 and TRBJ1-6, with 8 positions matching TRBD1. V was clipped by 6 bases and J by 8 bases; unmatched bases: 6. Germline V gives CDR1 MNHEY, CDR2 SVGAGI. This CDR3 contains 14 residues. Written as DNA, the CDR3 is TGTGCCAGCAGATGGACAGGGTATTATTCACCCCTCCACTTT. It is translated as CASRWTGYYSPLHF.

The genes are TRBV5-1 and TRBJ2-3; D call uncertain. Per the germline V gene, CDR1 is SGHRS and CDR2 is YFSETQ. V was cut by 0 bases and J by 1 base, with 3 bases left in between. There are 13 residues in the CDR3. The CDR3 DNA is TGCGCCAGCAGCTTGGAGGGCACAGATACGCAGTATTTT. It yields the protein CASSLEGTDTQYF.

In this sample, this clone turned up once. CDR3 sequence reads: CASSRSSSGISYEQYF. The DNA for the CDR3 is TGTGCCAGCAGCCGTAGCTCTAGCGGTATCTCCTACGAGCAGTACTTC. The chain carries TRBV7-2 and TRBJ2-7; 7 positions agree with TRBD2. CDR1 SGHTA and CDR2 FQGNSA come from the germline V gene. V shed 5 bases and J 0 bases; nucleotides not matched to a gene: 10. The CDR3 is 16 amino acids.